This passage covers 4 T cell receptor beta chains from one sample sequenced in a study of blood T cells in healthy people across ages. The second PCR ran about 6 to 12 cycles with a sample-barcoded 5' primer and J-beta primers. TCRdb passed the 5' RACE reads through MiXCR, listing each CDR3 protein once. The sample lists roughly 1,700,000 distinct CDR3 sequences, 28% seen once, with 7.7% in the top ten. Sequencing was performed on blood. Receptor source: a woman aged 30 to 39 in good health.

The V call is TRBV5-1, the J call TRBJ2-7, with 7 positions matching TRBD1. The V and J ends lost 3 bases and 0 bases, in that order; junction bases with no gene match: 6. Germline-derived CDR1 and CDR2 are SGHRS and YFSETQ. CDR3 length: 15 residues. The CDR3 DNA reads as TGCGCCAGCAGCTCTGAAGACAGGGCCTCCTACGAGCAGTACTTC. Translation: CASSSEDRASYEQYF.

The sample holds a few counts of this clonotype. J is TRBJ2-1 and V is TRBV4-2, with D hard to call. Trimming removed 4 bases from V and 4 bases from J, with 17 bases in between. The CDR3 runs to 16 residues. Germline V lookup: CDR1 LGHNA, CDR2 YNFKEQ. The CDR3 sequence is CASSRPSTTDYNEQFF. The CDR3 nucleotides read TGTGCCAGCAGCCGACCCTCCACCACGGATTACAATGAGCAGTTCTTC.

In its sample, this clonotype was seen a few times. The CDR3 is CASSEELGGQPQHF. The CDR3 DNA follows: TGTGCCAGCAGTGAAGAGTTGGGTGGGCAGCCCCAGCATTTT. The rearrangement joins TRBV2 to TRBJ1-5; D ambiguous. The CDR3 is 14 amino acids. Between the trimmed V and J ends, which lost 1 base and 7 bases, there was a span of 11 bases. Germline V lookup: CDR1 SNHLY, CDR2 FYNNEI. Complete variable domain (other parts from reference TRBV2 and TRBJ1-5): EPEVTQTPSHQVTQMGQEVILRCVPISNHLYFYWYRQILGQKVEFLVSFYNNEISEKSEIFDDQFSVERPDGSNFTLKIRSTKLEDSAMYFCASSEELGGQPQHFGDGTRLSIL.

The chain combines TRBV6-1 with TRBJ2-3, with D perhaps matching TRBD1 (5 bases). The ends were cut back, 6 bases at V and 2 bases at J, with 12 bases in the middle. The CDR3 runs to 14 residues. Germline V CDR1 and CDR2: MNHNS, SASEGT. The CDR3 sequence: CASRVDSSTDTQYF. CDR3 DNA sequence: TGTGCCAGCAGGGTAGACAGTTCCACAGATACGCAGTATTTT.